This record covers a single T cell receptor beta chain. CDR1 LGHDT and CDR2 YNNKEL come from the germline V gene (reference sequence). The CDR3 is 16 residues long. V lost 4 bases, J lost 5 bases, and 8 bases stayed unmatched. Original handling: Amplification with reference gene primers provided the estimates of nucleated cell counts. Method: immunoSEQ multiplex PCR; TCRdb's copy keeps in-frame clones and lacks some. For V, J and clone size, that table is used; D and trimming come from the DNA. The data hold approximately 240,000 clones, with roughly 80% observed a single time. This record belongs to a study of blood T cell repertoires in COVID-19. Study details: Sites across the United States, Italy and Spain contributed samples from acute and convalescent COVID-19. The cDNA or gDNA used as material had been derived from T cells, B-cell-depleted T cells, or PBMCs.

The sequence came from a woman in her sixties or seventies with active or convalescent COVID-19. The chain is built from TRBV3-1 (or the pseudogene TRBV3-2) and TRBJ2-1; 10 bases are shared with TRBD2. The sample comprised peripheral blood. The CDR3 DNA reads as TGTGCCAGCAGCCGCGCAGAAGCGGGAGGGAACAATGAGCAGTTCTTC. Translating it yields CASSRAEAGGNNEQFF.